The 32 T cell receptor beta chains presented below share a single source sample, sequenced in a study of post-analysis software for immune sequencing data. General study points: TRBV segments more frequent in patients than in controls numbered five and included TRBV5-6, TRBV5-1 and TRBV20-1.

These TCRs are of unknown antigen specificity. Unique molecular identifiers were carried by the TCR beta cDNA libraries. From the PCR reads, TCRdb called clonotypes with MiXCR, one entry per CDR3 protein. There are around 700,000 distinct CDR3 sequences in the sample; approximately 60% occur only once, and approximately 10% lies in the top ten. Sequencing input: blood. The receptors come from a girl aged 2-10 years with multiple sclerosis.

This clonotype has only one observation. The chain joins TRBV2 to TRBJ2-1; 7 nucleotides agree with TRBD2. The junction had 4 bases not matched to a gene; V was cut back by 8 bases and J by 0 bases. Germline V gives CDR1 SNHLY, CDR2 FYNNEI. The CDR3 extends over 14 amino acids. The CDR3 here is CASLLASSYNEQFF. CDR3 coding DNA: TGTGCCAGCTTACTAGCGAGCTCCTACAATGAGCAGTTCTTC.

The chain uses TRBV7-9 and TRBJ2-7; the match to TRBD1 covers 9 bases. The V and J ends lost 1 base and 6 bases, in that order; junction bases with no gene match: 7. Germline V gene lookup returns CDR1 SEHNR and CDR2 FQNEAQ (reference sequence). The CDR3 contains 15 residues. The CDR3, as DNA: TGTGCCAGCAGCTTAGTCGCCCCGGACAGGGGCGAGCAGTACTTC. This gives the protein CASSLVAPDRGEQYF.

The J gene is TRBJ1-1, the V gene TRBV7-8; the D is unclear. The CDR3 spans 13 residues. CDR1 SGHVS and CDR2 FQNEAQ come from the germline V gene. The V gene lost 1 base and the J gene lost 7 bases, with 10 bases spanning the gap. The CDR3 DNA reads as TGTGCCAGCAGCTTAGGGGCTGGGATTGAAGCTTTCTTT. Its protein product is CASSLGAGIEAFF.

This chain joins TRBV9 and TRBJ2-1; either TRBD1 or TRBD2 may fit D (5 bases each). V lost 3 bases and J lost 6, with 16 bases in between. The germline CDR1 and CDR2 sequences are SGDLS and YYNGEE. CDR3 length: 15 residues. The CDR3 DNA reads TGTGCCAGCAGCGGAGACGGGACCCGCCCCAATGAGCAGTTCTTC. Translated, it gives CASSGDGTRPNEQFF.

In its sample, this clonotype was seen a few times. This chain uses TRBV6-4 with TRBJ2-3; possible D gene TRBD1, 5 bases. Germline V CDR1 and CDR2: MRHNA, SNTAGT. CDR3 length: 13 residues. V lost 8 bases to trimming and J lost 2 bases, with 11 bases between them. CDR3 amino acids: CASGKGDTDTQYF. DNA of the CDR3: TGTGCCAGCGGGAAAGGGGACACAGATACGCAGTATTTT.

The CDR3 here is CASSLAVASTDTQYF. CDR3 in DNA: TGTGCCAGCAGCTTAGCAGTAGCGAGCACAGATACGCAGTATTTT. The J gene is TRBJ2-3, the V gene TRBV7-8; weak D call: TRBD2 (5 bases). V lost 0 bases and J lost 0, with 7 bases in between. CDR3 length: 15 residues. Germline V lookup: CDR1 SGHVS, CDR2 FQNEAQ.

The V gene is TRBV20-1, the J gene TRBJ2-5; possibly TRBD1 for D (6 bases). The length of the CDR3 is 14 residues. CDR1 and CDR2 (germline): DFQATT, SNEGSKA (reference sequence). V gave up 1 base and J gave up 2 bases, with 11 bases separating them. CDR3 DNA: TGCAGTGCTAGAGGCATGGGGGCTCAAGAGACCCAGTACTTC. Translation gives CSARGMGAQETQYF.

This clonotype was observed once. The chain couples TRBV20-1 to TRBJ2-5; TRBD2 matches 10 bases. CDR1 is DFQATT, CDR2 SNEGSKA, per germline (reference sequence). CDR3 size: 13 residues. The V gene end was trimmed by 2 bases and the J gene end by 5 bases; junction bases not matched to a gene: 2. The CDR3: CSARFSGGETQYF. CDR3 sequence (DNA): TGCAGTGCTAGATTTAGCGGGGGGGAGACCCAGTACTTC.

There are a few counts of this clonotype. The rearrangement links TRBV5-1 to TRBJ2-1; D ambiguous. Trimming left V 0 bases short and J 0 bases short, with 10 bases between. CDR1 is SGHRS and CDR2 is YFSETQ in the germline V gene. The CDR3 runs to 16 residues. This CDR3 reads CASSLDETYSYNEQFF. The CDR3, as DNA: TGCGCCAGCAGCTTGGACGAGACATACTCCTACAATGAGCAGTTCTTC.

This clonotype was counted between two and nine times. V usage is TRBV5-1 and J usage is TRBJ2-1; 8 positions agree with TRBD2. The CDR3 length is 16 residues. Germline CDR1 SGHRS, CDR2 YFSETQ. V dropped 0 bases and J dropped 6; count of bases not matched to a gene: 8. The CDR3 DNA reads as TGCGCCAGCAGCTTGGCCTTCGGGACTAGAACCAATGAGCAGTTCTTC. Its translation: CASSLAFGTRTNEQFF.

This clonotype appeared once. The rearrangement joins TRBV18 to TRBJ1-4; D ambiguous. Germline V gene sequence: CDR1 KGHSH, CDR2 LQKENI. The V end was cut by 4 bases, the J end by 6 bases, with 15 bases between. This CDR3 spans 15 amino acids. CDR3 residues: CASSLSTRPDEKLFF. CDR3 coding DNA: TGTGCCAGCTCACTATCGACACGCCCTGATGAAAAACTGTTTTTT.

This chain uses TRBV6-6 with TRBJ2-7; D tentatively fits TRBD1 or TRBD2 (5 bases each). CDR1 MNHNY and CDR2 SVGAGI come from the germline V gene (reference sequence). CDR3 length: 14 amino acids. V lost 9 bases and J lost 3, with 18 bases in between. CDR3 amino acids: CASTETGTLYEQYF. The CDR3 region has the DNA TGTGCCAGTACGGAGACCGGGACGCTCTACGAGCAGTACTTC.

This clonotype was seen only a few times. CDR3 bases: TGTGCCAGCAGTGACGTGGGGTCCTACGAGCAGTACTTC. Amino acid sequence: CASSDVGSYEQYF. J is TRBJ2-7 and V is TRBV2, with D unclear. Trimming took 3 bases from V and 1 from J, leaving 7 bases between them. Germline-derived CDR1 and CDR2 are SNHLY and FYNNEI. The CDR3 consists of 13 residues.

The chain couples TRBV20-1 to TRBJ2-3; 7 bases line up with TRBD1. The CDR3 contains 13 residues. CDR1 and CDR2 from the germline V gene are DFQATT and SNEGSKA (reference sequence). Trimming at V came to 5 bases and at J to 1 base, leaving 3 bases not matched to a gene. The CDR3 DNA sequence: TGCAGTGCTTCTGGACAGGGCACAGATACGCAGTATTTT. Residues: CSASGQGTDTQYF.

V gene TRBV12-3 or TRBV12-4 combines with J gene TRBJ2-3; D is uncertain. Trimming took 4 bases from V and 2 from J, leaving 7 bases between them. The CDR3 has 13 residues. In DNA, the CDR3 is TGTGCCAGCAGTTCTCCATACACAGATACGCAGTATTTT. Translating it yields CASSSPYTDTQYF.

DNA for the CDR3: TGCAGCGCGGGACCGGGACTAGAGTACGAGCAGTACTTC. It codes for CSAGPGLEYEQYF. The chain carries TRBV29-1 and TRBJ2-7; 8 nucleotides match TRBD2. The CDR3 runs 13 residues. The germline CDR1 and CDR2 sequences are SQVTM and ANQGSEA. The V segment lost 7 bases and the J segment 4 bases; nucleotides outside the gene matches: 9.

The chain has TRBV5-4 and TRBJ2-5; 8 bases align to TRBD2. The CDR3 covers 16 residues. V trimming: 0 bases; J trimming: 4 bases; junction bases outside the gene matches: 8. The germline V gene has CDR1 SGHNT and CDR2 YYREEE (reference sequence). DNA for the CDR3: TGTGCCAGCAGCTTGGGGGCGGGGGGAGGAAGAGAGACCCAGTACTTC. Its protein product is CASSLGAGGGRETQYF.

This clonotype was observed a few times. This chain connects TRBV10-1 to TRBJ2-1; D remains ambiguous. V was trimmed by 0 bases and J by 6 bases, leaving 6 bases between them. The CDR3 runs 13 residues. Per the germline V gene, CDR1 is WNHNN and CDR2 is SYGVQD (reference sequence). CDR3 sequence: CASSESGTNEQFF. DNA for the CDR3: TGCGCCAGCAGTGAGTCGGGAACCAATGAGCAGTTCTTC.

J is TRBJ1-2 and V is TRBV5-1; D is unresolved. Germline CDR1 SGHRS, CDR2 YFSETQ. V was clipped by 4 bases and J by 1 base, with 11 bases between them. The CDR3 runs 14 residues. Written as DNA, the CDR3 is TGCGCCAGCAGCCTCGACGGAGTTAACTATGGCTACACCTTC. Protein: CASSLDGVNYGYTF. The variable domain in full, with the rest retrieved from reference TRBV5-1 and TRBJ1-2, is KAGVTQTPRYLIKTRGQQVTLSCSPISGHRSVSWYQQTPGQGLQFLFEYFSETQRNKGNFPGRFSGRQFSNSRSEMNVSTLELGDSALYLCASSLDGVNYGYTFGSGTRLTVV.

Only a few counts were recorded for this clonotype. V and J are TRBV7-9 and TRBJ2-5, with no clear D. CDR1 and CDR2 from the germline V gene are SEHNR and FQNEAQ (reference sequence). V dropped 3 bases and J dropped 1 base, with 15 bases sitting between them. This CDR3 has 16 amino acids. The DNA for the CDR3 is TGTGCCAGCAGCTTCTACCTAGGACGGATCCAAGAGACCCAGTACTTC. Its translation: CASSFYLGRIQETQYF. The full variable domain, completed using reference TRBV7-9 and TRBJ2-5, is DTGVSQNPRHKITKRGQNVTFRCDPISEHNRLYWYRQTLGQGPEFLTYFQNEAQLEKSRLLSDRFSAERPKGSFSTLEIQRTEQGDSAMYLCASSFYLGRIQETQYFGPGTRLLVL.

This chain joins TRBV12-3 or TRBV12-4 and TRBJ2-4; possibly TRBD1 for D (6 bases). With the DNA end fitting TRBJ2-7 better, the J assignment may be wrong. The CDR3 totals 14 residues. The CDR3 DNA sequence: TGTGCCAGCAGCCGGCAGGGGAGTGCCTACGAGCAGTACTTC. Its translation is CASSRQGSAYEQYF.

This clonotype was seen once. The chain employs TRBV28 and TRBJ2-2; TRBD2 matches 8 bases. Germline CDR1 reads MDHEN; CDR2 reads SYDVKM. The CDR3 length is 16 residues. V shed 6 bases and J 6 bases; nucleotides not matched to a gene: 12. The CDR3 loop reads CASSPPGLGSPGELFF. CDR3 in DNA: TGTGCCAGCAGCCCACCGGGACTAGGGTCCCCCGGGGAGCTGTTTTTT.

This clonotype showed up many times. This chain connects TRBV6-6 to TRBJ2-1; 13 bases match TRBD2. Germline CDR1 MNHNY, CDR2 SVGAGI (reference sequence). V shed 5 bases and J 10 bases; nucleotides not matched to a gene: 8. The CDR3 spans 15 residues. CDR3 sequence: CASSGTSGGVGEQFF. The CDR3 DNA follows: TGTGCCAGCAGTGGAACTAGCGGGGGGGTTGGGGAGCAGTTCTTC.

The chain links TRBV7-2 to TRBJ2-1; D is ambiguous. V gave up 5 bases and J gave up 5 bases, with 16 bases separating them. CDR3 length: 15 residues. Germline values: CDR1 SGHTA, CDR2 FQGNSA. The CDR3 loop is CASSARGRHDNEQFF. The DNA for the CDR3 is TGTGCCAGCAGCGCCCGCGGTAGACACGACAATGAGCAGTTCTTC.

J is TRBJ2-2 and V is TRBV18, with 12 bases lining up with TRBD1. This CDR3 is built from 16 residues. The germline V gene has CDR1 KGHSH and CDR2 LQKENI. V was pared by 3 bases and J by 7 bases, with 6 bases of the junction left unmatched. The CDR3 is CASSPPGQGAVGELFF. The CDR3 DNA sequence: TGTGCCAGCTCACCGCCGGGACAGGGGGCTGTCGGGGAGCTGTTTTTT.

This clonotype appeared a single time. This rearrangement joins TRBV21-1 to TRBJ1-2; TRBD1 is the table's D call, not checked against the DNA. TRBV21-1 is assigned pseudogene status. This CDR3 spans 15 amino acids. The CDR3: CASGPRDIVCYGYTF. The CDR3 coding sequence is TGTGCCAGCGGTCCCCGGGACATTGTGTGTTATGGCTACACCTTC.

Many counts were recorded for this clonotype. V usage is TRBV9 and J usage is TRBJ2-5; no reliable D call. The germline gives CDR1 SGDLS, CDR2 YYNGEE. CDR3 length: 11 residues. V was shortened by 3 bases and J by 5 bases, with 5 bases between the two germline ends. The CDR3 sequence: CASSAGETQYF. The CDR3 DNA reads as TGTGCCAGCAGCGCCGGGGAGACCCAGTACTTC.

The table lists this clonotype with a few counts. The CDR3 loop is CASSLMTGYGYTF. Here the CDR3 DNA reads TGTGCCAGCAGCTTAATGACGGGGTATGGCTACACCTTC. The chain joins TRBV7-9 to TRBJ1-2; D ambiguous. The CDR3 totals 13 residues. Trimming shortened V by 2 bases and J by 5 bases, and 9 bases separated the two germline ends. CDR1 and CDR2 from the germline V gene are SEHNR and FQNEAQ (reference sequence).

The V and J genes are TRBV6-1 and TRBJ2-7; perhaps TRBD1 as D (6 bases). V was pared by 3 bases and J by 3 bases, with 9 bases between. The germline gives CDR1 MNHNS, CDR2 SASEGT. The CDR3 is made up of 13 amino acids. The DNA of the CDR3 is TGTGCCAGCAGTGAGCAGGGGTTCTACGAGCAGTACTTC. It specifies CASSEQGFYEQYF.

This clonotype was seen only once. The chain has TRBV6-4 and TRBJ2-5, with 10 bases identical to TRBD2. Germline lookup yields CDR1 MRHNA and CDR2 SNTAGT. The CDR3 totals 16 residues. J lost 5 bases, V lost 3 bases, and 9 bases had no gene match. CDR3 sequence (DNA): TGTGCCAGCAGTGATTCTCCTAGCGGGAGCGCTGAGACCCAGTACTTC. Protein sequence: CASSDSPSGSAETQYF.

The chain combines TRBV12-3 or TRBV12-4 with TRBJ2-3; tentative D call: TRBD1 (6 bases). Trimming stripped 1 base from V and 2 bases from J, with 7 bases between. The CDR3 is made up of 14 amino acids. CDR3: CASSLGTDTDTQYF. The CDR3 DNA reads as TGTGCCAGCAGTTTAGGGACAGACACAGATACGCAGTATTTT.

This sequence joins TRBV6-2 or TRBV6-3 and TRBJ2-5, with TRBD2 matching 10 bases. The germline gives CDR1 MNHEY, CDR2 SVGEGT. The ends lost 4 bases at V and 5 bases at J; junction bases unmatched: 7. CDR3 size: 15 residues. DNA of the CDR3: TGTGCCAGCAGTTTAGGACTAGCGGCCGGGGAGACCCAGTACTTC. Residues: CASSLGLAAGETQYF.